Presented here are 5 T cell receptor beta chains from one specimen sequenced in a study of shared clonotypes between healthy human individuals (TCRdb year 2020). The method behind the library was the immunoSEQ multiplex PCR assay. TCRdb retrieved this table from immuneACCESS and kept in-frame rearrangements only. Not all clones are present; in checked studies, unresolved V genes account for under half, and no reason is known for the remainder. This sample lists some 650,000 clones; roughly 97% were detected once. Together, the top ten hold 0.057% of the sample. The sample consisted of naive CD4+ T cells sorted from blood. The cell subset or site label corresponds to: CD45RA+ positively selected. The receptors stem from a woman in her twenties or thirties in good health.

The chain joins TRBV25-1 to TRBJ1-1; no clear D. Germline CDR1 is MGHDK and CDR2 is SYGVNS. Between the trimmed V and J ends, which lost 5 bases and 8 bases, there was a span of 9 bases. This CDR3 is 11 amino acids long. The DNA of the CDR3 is TGTGCCAGCAGTAGAGGGCGGGAAGCTTTCTTT. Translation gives CASSRGREAFF.

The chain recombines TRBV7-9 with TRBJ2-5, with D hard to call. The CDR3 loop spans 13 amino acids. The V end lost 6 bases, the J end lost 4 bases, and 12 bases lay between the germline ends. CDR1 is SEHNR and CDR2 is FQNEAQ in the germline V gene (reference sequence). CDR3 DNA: TGTGCCAGCAGTTTGCGATTAGGAGAGACCCAGTACTTC. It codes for CASSLRLGETQYF.

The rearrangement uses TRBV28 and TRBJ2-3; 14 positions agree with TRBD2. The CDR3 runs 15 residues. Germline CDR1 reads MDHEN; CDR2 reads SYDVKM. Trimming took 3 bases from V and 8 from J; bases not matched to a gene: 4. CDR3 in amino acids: CASSLRGLAGATQYF. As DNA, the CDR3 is TGTGCCAGCAGTTTGAGGGGACTAGCGGGAGCTACGCAGTATTTT.

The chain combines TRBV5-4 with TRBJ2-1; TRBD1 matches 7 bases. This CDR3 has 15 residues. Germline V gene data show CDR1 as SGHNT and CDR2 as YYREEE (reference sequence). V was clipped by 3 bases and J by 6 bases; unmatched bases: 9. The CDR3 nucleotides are TGTGCCAGCAGCTCCAAGACAGGGCTTGGCAATGAGCAGTTCTTC. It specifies CASSSKTGLGNEQFF.

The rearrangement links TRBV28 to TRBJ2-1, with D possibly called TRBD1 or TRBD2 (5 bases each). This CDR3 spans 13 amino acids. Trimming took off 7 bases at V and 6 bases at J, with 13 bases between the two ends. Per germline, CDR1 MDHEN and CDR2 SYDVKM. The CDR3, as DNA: TGTGCCAGCACCGGGACCCTCCTCAATGAGCAGTTCTTC. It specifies CASTGTLLNEQFF.